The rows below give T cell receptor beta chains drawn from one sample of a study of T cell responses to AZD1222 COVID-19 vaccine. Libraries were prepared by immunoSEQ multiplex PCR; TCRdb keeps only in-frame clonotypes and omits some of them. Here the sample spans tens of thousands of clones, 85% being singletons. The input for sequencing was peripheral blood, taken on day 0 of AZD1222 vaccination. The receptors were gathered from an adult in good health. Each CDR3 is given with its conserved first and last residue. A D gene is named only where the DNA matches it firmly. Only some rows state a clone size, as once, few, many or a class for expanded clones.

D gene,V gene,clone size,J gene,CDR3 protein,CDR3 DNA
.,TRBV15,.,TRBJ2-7,CATSREQGLAYEQYF,TGTGCCACCAGCAGAGAACAGGGCCTTGCCTACGAGCAGTACTTC
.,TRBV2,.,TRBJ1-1,CASSRHRDNPSGEAFF,TGTGCCAGCAGCCGTCATCGGGACAACCCGAGTGGTGAAGCTTTCTTT
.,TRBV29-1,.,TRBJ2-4,CSVIAGGAKNIQYF,TGCAGCGTGATCGCCGGGGGAGCCAAAAACATTCAGTACTTC
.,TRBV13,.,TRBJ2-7,CASSLGPGSSRTYEQYF,TGTGCCAGCAGCTTAGGCCCGGGCAGCTCTAGAACCTACGAGCAGTACTTC
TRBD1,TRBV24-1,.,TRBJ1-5,CATSAGQGGVQPQHF,TGTGCCACCAGCGCCGGACAGGGTGGGGTTCAGCCCCAGCATTTT
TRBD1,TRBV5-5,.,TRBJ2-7,CASRLQQGAGQYF,TGTGCCAGCAGGCTCCAACAGGGGGCCGGGCAGTACTTC
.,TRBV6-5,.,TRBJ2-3,CASRLRDAPVTQYF,TGTGCCAGCAGACTACGCGACGCCCCCGTTACGCAGTATTTT
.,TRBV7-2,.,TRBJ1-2,CASSFRPLEDGYTF,TGTGCCAGCAGCTTTCGGCCCCTAGAAGATGGCTACACCTTC
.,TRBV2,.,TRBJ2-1,CASSGTTEEQFF,TGTGCCAGCAGCGGGACGACGGAGGAGCAGTTCTTC
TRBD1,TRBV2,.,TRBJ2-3,CASKISRGTERSTSTDTQYF,TGTGCCAGTAAGATAAGTCGTGGGACAGAGAGAAGTACTAGCACAGATACGCAGTATTTT
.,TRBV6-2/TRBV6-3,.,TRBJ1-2,CASSPIDRNYGYTF,TGTGCCAGCAGTCCAATAGACCGAAACTATGGCTACACCTTC
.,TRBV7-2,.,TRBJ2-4,CASRRGPGQVDIQYF,TGTGCCAGCAGGCGGGGTCCCGGGCAGGTGGACATTCAGTACTTC
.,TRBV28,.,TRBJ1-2,CASSYGVEYYGYTF,TGTGCCAGCAGTTACGGGGTGGAGTACTATGGCTACACCTTC
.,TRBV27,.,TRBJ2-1,CASSPRADRLYNEQFF,TGTGCCAGCAGCCCCCGGGCGGACAGACTATACAATGAGCAGTTCTTC
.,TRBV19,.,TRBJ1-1,CASSIGTPAYTEAFF,TGTGCCAGTAGTATAGGTACACCCGCTTACACTGAAGCTTTCTTT
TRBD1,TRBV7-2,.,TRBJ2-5,CASSEGPGGYQETQYF,TGTGCCAGCAGCGAGGGCCCAGGGGGTTACCAAGAGACCCAGTACTTC
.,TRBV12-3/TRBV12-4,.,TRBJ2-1,CASSTVLSEQFF,TGTGCCAGCAGCACCGTATTAAGTGAGCAGTTCTTC
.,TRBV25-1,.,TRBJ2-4,CASSTTEPLAKNIQYF,TGTGCCAGCAGTACCACGGAGCCACTAGCCAAAAACATTCAGTACTTC
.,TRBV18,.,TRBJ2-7,CASSRPSSSEDEQYF,TGTGCCAGCTCACGGCCGTCATCAAGTGAGGACGAGCAGTACTTC
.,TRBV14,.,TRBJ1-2,CASSQQGFDYGYTF,TGTGCCAGCAGCCAGCAGGGGTTTGACTATGGCTACACCTTC
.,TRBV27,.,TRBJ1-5,CASSPKGDSNQPQHF,TGTGCCAGCAGTCCGAAGGGGGATAGCAATCAGCCCCAGCATTTT
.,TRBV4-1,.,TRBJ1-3,CASSQRESGNTIYF,TGCGCCAGCAGCCAACGGGAGTCTGGAAACACCATATATTTT
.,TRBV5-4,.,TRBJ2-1,CASSLVGGRYNEQFF,TGTGCCAGCAGCTTGGTAGGGGGGCGCTACAATGAGCAGTTCTTC
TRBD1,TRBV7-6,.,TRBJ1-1,CASSLTTGTEAFF,TGTGCCAGCAGCTTAACGACAGGGACTGAAGCTTTCTTT
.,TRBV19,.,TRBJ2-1,CASSIFVDEQFF,TGTGCCAGTAGTATTTTTGTTGATGAGCAGTTCTTC
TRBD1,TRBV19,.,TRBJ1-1,CASGLSGTGGTEAFF,TGTGCCAGTGGTCTGAGCGGGACAGGAGGCACTGAAGCTTTCTTT
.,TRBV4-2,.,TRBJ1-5,CASSQRLLSGPQHF,TGTGCCAGCAGCCAGCGCCTACTTTCCGGGCCCCAGCATTTT
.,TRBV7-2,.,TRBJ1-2,CASSLGTTNYGYTF,TGTGCCAGCAGCCTCGGAACAACTAACTATGGCTACACCTTC
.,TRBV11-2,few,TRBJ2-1,CASSPPTPSYNEQFF,TGTGCCAGCAGCCCACCTACGCCCTCCTACAATGAGCAGTTCTTC
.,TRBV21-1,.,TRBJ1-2,CATHARRQGYGYTF,TGTGCCACTCACGCCCGACGACAGGGGTACGGCTACACCTTC
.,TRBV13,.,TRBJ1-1,CASSLDGAGVNTEAFF,TGTGCCAGCAGCTTAGACGGTGCAGGGGTGAACACTGAAGCTTTCTTT
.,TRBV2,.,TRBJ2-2,CASSAEVFGELFF,TGTGCCAGCAGTGCCGAGGTCTTCGGGGAGCTGTTTTTT
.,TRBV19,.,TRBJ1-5,CASSIWGSPDQPQHF,TGTGCCAGTAGTATTTGGGGCAGCCCGGATCAGCCCCAGCATTTT
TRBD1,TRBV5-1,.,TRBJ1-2,CASSQTTGATNYGYTF,TGCGCCAGCAGCCAGACCACAGGGGCCACTAACTATGGCTACACCTTC
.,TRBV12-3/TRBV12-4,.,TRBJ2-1,CASSGQQREQFF,TGTGCCAGCAGTGGACAGCAAAGGGAGCAGTTCTTC
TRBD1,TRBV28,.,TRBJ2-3,CASQGTGEDTQYF,TGTGCCAGCCAGGGGACAGGGGAAGATACGCAGTATTTT
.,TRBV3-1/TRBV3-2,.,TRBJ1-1,CASSQVGLWGEPFF,TGTGCCAGCAGCCAAGTGGGGTTGTGGGGTGAGCCTTTCTTT
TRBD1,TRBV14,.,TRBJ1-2,CASSQEARGIEGYTF,TGTGCCAGCAGCCAAGAAGCCAGGGGGATAGAGGGGTACACCTTC
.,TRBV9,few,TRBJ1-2,CASSVAGWGAGYGYTF,TGTGCCAGCAGCGTAGCTGGGTGGGGCGCGGGCTATGGCTACACCTTC
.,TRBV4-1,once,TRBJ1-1,CASSQGGARSAFF,TGCGCCAGCAGCCAAGGGGGGGCGCGATCAGCTTTCTTT
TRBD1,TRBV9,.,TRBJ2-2,CASSPGGSGELFF,TGTGCCAGCAGCCCAGGGGGTTCCGGGGAGCTGTTTTTT
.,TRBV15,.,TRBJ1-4,CATSRVGVEKLFF,TGTGCCACCAGCAGAGTGGGGGTGGAAAAACTGTTTTTT
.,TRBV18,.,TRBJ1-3,CASSPMDVSSGNTIYF,TGTGCCAGCTCACCAATGGACGTGAGCTCTGGAAACACCATATATTTT
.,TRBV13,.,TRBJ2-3,CASSLGPDSQYF,TGTGCCAGCAGCTTAGGACCAGATTCGCAGTATTTT
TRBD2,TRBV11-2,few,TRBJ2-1,CASSLVGTSGVNEQFF,TGTGCCAGCAGCTTAGTAGGGACTAGCGGGGTGAATGAGCAGTTCTTC
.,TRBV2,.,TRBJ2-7,CASRRALSTGEQYF,TGTGCCAGCAGGAGGGCACTGTCTACGGGAGAGCAGTACTTC
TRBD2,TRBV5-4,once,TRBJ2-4,CASSSGTSGTNIQYF,TGTGCCAGCAGCTCGGGGACTAGCGGGACAAACATTCAGTACTTC
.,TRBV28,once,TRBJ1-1,CALSGGAFF,TGTGCCCTCTCGGGGGGAGCTTTCTTT
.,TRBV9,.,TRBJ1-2,CASSAGLSYGYTF,TGTGCCAGCAGCGCCGGACTGAGCTATGGCTACACCTTC
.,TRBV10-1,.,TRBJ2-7,CASSEGGLPYEQYF,TGCGCCAGCAGTGAGGGGGGCCTCCCCTACGAGCAGTACTTC
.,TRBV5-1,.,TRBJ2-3,CASSLTAALGTDTQYF,TGCGCCAGCAGCTTAACAGCGGCCCTTGGCACAGATACGCAGTATTTT
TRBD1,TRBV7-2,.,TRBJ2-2,CASGPRTGGYTGELFF,TGTGCCAGCGGACCCCGGACAGGGGGATACACCGGGGAGCTGTTTTTT
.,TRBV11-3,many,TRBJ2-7,CASSLEAGDVYEQYF,TGTGCCAGCAGCTTAGAGGCAGGGGATGTGTACGAGCAGTACTTC
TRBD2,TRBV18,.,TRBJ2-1,CASSQLAGGSDNEQFF,TGTGCCAGCTCACAGTTAGCGGGGGGGTCCGACAATGAGCAGTTCTTC
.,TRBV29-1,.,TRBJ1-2,CSVEQGENYGYTF,TGCAGCGTTGAACAAGGAGAAAACTATGGCTACACCTTC
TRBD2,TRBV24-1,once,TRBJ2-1,CATEGLANNEQFF,TGTGCCACCGAGGGACTAGCCAACAATGAGCAGTTCTTC
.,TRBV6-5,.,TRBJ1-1,CASSYSVNMNTEAFF,TGTGCCAGCAGTTACTCGGTTAACATGAACACTGAAGCTTTCTTT